This T cell receptor (beta chain) emerged from a study of human T cells and chemical hapten exposure. Extraction yielded total RNA from whole blood (unfractionated). Germline lookup yields CDR1 LGHDT and CDR2 YNNKEL (reference sequence). V lost 4 bases, J lost 4 bases, and 10 bases stayed unmatched. The CDR3 has 16 amino acids. Unique molecular identifiers were attached to individual cDNA molecules within the library. In TCRdb, the reads were re-called with MiXCR into one record per CDR3 protein. The profile shows fewer than 150,000 distinct CDR3 sequences, 6.5% to 10% of them singletons. This sequence originates from a human donor in good health. Some clones in this sample may be carry-over from other donors' samples. The chain links TRBV3-1 to TRBJ2-1; 7 bases fit TRBD2. The sequenced sample consisted of whole blood. For the CDR3, the DNA is TGTGCCAGCAGCCCCGGAGGCGGGAGCTCTTACAATGAGCAGTTCTTC. Its protein is CASSPGGGSSYNEQFF.